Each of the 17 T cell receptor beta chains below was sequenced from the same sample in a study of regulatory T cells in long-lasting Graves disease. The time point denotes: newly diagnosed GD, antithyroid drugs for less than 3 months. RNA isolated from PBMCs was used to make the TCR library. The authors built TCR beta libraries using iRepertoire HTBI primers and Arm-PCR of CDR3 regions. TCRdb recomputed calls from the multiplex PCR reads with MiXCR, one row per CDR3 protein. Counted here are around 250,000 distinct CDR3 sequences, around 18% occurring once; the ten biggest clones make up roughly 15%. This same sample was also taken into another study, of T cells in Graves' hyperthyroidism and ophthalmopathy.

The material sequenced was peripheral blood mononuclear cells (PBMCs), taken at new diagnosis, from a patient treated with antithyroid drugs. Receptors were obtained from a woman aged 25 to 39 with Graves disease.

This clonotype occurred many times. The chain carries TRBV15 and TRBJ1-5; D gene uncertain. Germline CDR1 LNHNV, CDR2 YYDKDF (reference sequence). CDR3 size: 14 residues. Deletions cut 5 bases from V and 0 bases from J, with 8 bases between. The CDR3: CATSAKNSNQPQHF. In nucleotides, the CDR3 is TGTGCCACCAGCGCTAAAAATAGCAATCAGCCCCAGCATTTT.

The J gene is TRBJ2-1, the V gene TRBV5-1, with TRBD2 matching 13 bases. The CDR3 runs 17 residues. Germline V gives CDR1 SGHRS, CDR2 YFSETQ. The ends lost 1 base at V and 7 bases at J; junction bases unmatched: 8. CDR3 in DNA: TGCGCCAGCAGCTTGCCCCAACTAGCGGGAGGGCCAAATGAGCAGTTCTTC. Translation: CASSLPQLAGGPNEQFF. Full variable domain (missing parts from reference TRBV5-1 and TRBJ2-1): KAGVTQTPRYLIKTRGQQVTLSCSPISGHRSVSWYQQTPGQGLQFLFEYFSETQRNKGNFPGRFSGRQFSNSRSEMNVSTLELGDSALYLCASSLPQLAGGPNEQFFGPGTRLTVL.

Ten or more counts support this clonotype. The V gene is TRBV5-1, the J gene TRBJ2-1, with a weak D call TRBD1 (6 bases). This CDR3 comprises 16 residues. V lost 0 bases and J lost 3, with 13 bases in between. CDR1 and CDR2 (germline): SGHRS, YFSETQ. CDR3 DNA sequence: TGCGCCAGCAGCTTGGTAGGGGGTGACGGCTACAATGAGCAGTTCTTC. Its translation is CASSLVGGDGYNEQFF.

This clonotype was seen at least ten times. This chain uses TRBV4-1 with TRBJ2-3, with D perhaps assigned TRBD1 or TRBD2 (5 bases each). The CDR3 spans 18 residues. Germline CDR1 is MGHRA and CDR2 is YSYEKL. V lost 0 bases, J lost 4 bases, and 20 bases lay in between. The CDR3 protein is CASSQETWGIKLADTQYF. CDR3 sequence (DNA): TGCGCCAGCAGCCAAGAAACATGGGGGATAAAGCTGGCAGATACGCAGTATTTT.

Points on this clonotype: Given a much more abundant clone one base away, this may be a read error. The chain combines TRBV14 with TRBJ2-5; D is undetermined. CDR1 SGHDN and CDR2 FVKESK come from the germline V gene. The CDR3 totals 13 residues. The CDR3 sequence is CASNQPAWETQYF. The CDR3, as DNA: TGTGCCAGCAACCAACCGGCATGGGAGACCCAGTACTTC. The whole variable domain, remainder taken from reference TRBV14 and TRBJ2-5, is EAGVTQFPSHSVIEKGQTVTLRCDPISGHDNLYWYRRVMGKEIKFLLHFVKESKQDESGMPNNRFLAERTGGTYSTLKVQPAELEDSGVYFCASNQPAWETQYFGPGTRLLVL.

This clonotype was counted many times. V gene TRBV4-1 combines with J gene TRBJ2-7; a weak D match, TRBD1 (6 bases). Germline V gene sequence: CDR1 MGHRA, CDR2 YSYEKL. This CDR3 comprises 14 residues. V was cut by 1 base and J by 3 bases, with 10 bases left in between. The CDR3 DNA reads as TGCGCCAGCAGCCAAGGCTCCAGGGGCTACGAGCAGTACTTC. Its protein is CASSQGSRGYEQYF.

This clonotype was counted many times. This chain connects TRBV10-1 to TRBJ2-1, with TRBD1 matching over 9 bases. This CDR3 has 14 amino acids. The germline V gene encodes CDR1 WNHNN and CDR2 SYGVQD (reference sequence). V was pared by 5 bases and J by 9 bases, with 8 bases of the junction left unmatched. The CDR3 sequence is CASSPALTGGEQFF. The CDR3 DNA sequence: TGCGCCAGCAGTCCCGCTCTGACAGGGGGTGAGCAGTTCTTC.

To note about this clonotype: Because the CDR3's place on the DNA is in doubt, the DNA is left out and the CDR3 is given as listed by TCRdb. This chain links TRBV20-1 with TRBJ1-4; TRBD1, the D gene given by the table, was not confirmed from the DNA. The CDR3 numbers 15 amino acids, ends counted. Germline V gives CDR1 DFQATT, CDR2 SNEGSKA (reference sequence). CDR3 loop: CSARVPGDRMKNCFF.

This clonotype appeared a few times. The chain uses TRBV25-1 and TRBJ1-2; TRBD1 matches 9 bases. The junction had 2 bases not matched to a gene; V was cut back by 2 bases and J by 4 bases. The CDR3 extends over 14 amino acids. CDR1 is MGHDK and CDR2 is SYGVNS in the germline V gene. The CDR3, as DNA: TGTGCCAGCAGTGAACCGGGACAGGGCTATGGCTACACCTTC. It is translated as CASSEPGQGYGYTF.

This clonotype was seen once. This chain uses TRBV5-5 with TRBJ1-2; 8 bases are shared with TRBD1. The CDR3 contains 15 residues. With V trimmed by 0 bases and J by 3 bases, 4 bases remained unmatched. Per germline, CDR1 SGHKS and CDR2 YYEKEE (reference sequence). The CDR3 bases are TGTGCCAGCAGCTTGGGGGACAGGCAATACTATGGCTACACCTTC. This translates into CASSLGDRQYYGYTF.

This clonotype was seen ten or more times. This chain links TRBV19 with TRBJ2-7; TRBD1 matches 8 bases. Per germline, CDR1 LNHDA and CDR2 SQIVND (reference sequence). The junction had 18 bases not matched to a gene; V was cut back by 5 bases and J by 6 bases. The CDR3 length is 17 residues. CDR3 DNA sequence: TGTGCCAGTAGTCAACCCCCGGACAGGGCCCACCCGGCCGAGCAGTACTTC. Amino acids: CASSQPPDRAHPAEQYF.

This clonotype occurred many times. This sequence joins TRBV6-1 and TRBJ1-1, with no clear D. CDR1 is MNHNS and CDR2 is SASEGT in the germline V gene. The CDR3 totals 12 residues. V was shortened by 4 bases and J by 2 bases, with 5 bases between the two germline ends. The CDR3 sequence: CASSAVNTEAFF. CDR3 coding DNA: TGTGCCAGCAGTGCAGTAAACACTGAAGCTTTCTTT.

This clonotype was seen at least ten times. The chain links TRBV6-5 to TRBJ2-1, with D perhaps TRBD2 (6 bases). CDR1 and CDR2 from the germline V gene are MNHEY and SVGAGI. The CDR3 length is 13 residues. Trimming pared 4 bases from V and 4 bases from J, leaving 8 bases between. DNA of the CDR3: TGTGCCAGCAGTTCGGGGGAATACAATGAGCAGTTCTTC. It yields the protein CASSSGEYNEQFF.

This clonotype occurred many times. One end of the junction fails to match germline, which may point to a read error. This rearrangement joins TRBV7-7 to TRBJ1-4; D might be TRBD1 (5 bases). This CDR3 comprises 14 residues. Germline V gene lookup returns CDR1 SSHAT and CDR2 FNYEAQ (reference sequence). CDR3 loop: CASSRRDGNEKLFF. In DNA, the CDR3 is TGTGCTAGCAGCCGAAGGGACGGGAATGAAAAACTGTTTTTT.

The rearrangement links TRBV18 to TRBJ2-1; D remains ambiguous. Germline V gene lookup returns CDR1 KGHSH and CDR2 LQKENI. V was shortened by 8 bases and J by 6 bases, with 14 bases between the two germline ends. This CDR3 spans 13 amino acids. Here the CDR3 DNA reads TGTGCCAGCACCCCGGGCTACTGCAATGAGCAGTTCTTC. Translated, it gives CASTPGYCNEQFF.

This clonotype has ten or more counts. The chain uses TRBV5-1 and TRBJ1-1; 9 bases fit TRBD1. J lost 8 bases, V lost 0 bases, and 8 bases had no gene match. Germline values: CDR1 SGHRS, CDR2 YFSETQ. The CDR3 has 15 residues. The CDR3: CASSLAGTGSAEAFF. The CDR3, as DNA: TGCGCCAGCAGCTTGGCCGGGACAGGGTCTGCAGAAGCTTTCTTT.

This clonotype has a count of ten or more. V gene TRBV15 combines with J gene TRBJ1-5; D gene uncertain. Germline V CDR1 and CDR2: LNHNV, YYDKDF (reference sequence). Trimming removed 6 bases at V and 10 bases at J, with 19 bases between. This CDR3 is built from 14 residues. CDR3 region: CATRNSRTTRPQHF. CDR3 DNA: TGTGCCACCAGAAATAGTCGGACGACTCGTCCCCAGCATTTT.